This T cell receptor (beta chain) was sequenced in a study of long-term antiretroviral therapy in people with HIV (dated by TCRdb to the early 2020s). Describing the broader study: The earliest samples were collected approximately a decade before the 2015 WHO recommendation for immediate ART, a period when ART was typically delayed until CD4 counts fell. A retrospective serial study tested whether changes in peripheral blood TRB repertoire composition and diversity were associated with ART initiation and durable HIV suppression. A total of 150 to 200 cryopreserved PBMC samples came from 30 or so adults with confirmed HIV infection and were collected serially over a mean of about six years (range 1-12). About 40% of the 30 participants with HIV were female. No cross-contamination during QIAcube processing was seen in test extractions of a monoclonal T-cell line run alongside a few dozen polyclonal samples. The research as a whole found: Unsorted PBMC were profiled instead of sorted CD4+ and CD8+ T cells because pre-ART samples had limited cell numbers. Because PBMC availability was limited, only the TCR beta chain was sequenced, with no alpha chain pairing. Compared with controls, HIV repertoires had narrower CDR3 length ranges, and the network structure pointed to an antigen-experienced repertoire that shifted only slightly toward naive after ART. The samples were dated from the mid-2000s to the late 2010s, and the ART regimens that were used may be less effective than current ART regimens. Expanded TRB clones identified before ART initiation dominated the repertoire across all time points, though the dominance fluctuated and decreased in many PLHIV after ART. Inferences about post-ART repertoire changes are limited because no data were available on ART adherence, viral resistance or therapy changes. A significant increase in TRB diversity was found to be associated with ART initiation, although TRB diversity was observed to remain significantly below that of transplant donor controls even after long-term ART.

Participants were included only if at least one PBMC sample before ART initiation and at least two post-ART samples were available. Every participant with HIV received treatment in the United States of America. Before DNA extraction, cryopreserved samples containing about 0.95-10 million PBMC were thawed and washed. At the time of the earliest PBMC sample, participants with HIV were aged between about 20 and 60 years. PBMC samples from each participant spanned 1-4 timepoints before ART initiation and 2-8 timepoints after ART initiation, with a median of 7 samples. For every participant, serial HIV viral load, CD4+ T-cell count, ART history and demographic data were obtained. Genomic DNA was extracted from unsorted PBMC with a Qiagen kit on a QIAcube, processed in batches of 12 samples. In regard to this clone: Its specific antigen is unknown. No base-level quality is on record; no much larger clone is a single base apart.

The immunoSEQ hsTCRB v3.0 assay was used at survey level resolution to sequence the TRB variable region. The targeted TRB sequencing depth was roughly 40,000-50,000 T-cell genomes per sample. Pooled TRB libraries were sequenced on an Illumina MiSeq with a v3 150-cycle kit. As for the authors' bioinformatics: Repertoire analysis was performed in R inside a reproducible Nextflow workflow that covered QC, data transformation and analysis. LymphoSeq2, an R package for exploring AIRR-Seq data, was used to implement the custom analyses. A handful of samples that yielded fewer than 5000 total TRB sequences were excluded, so that fewer than 250 HIV repertoires were analyzed. Of the 188 retained HIV repertoires, almost 60 were collected before and 120 to 130 after ART initiation. Repertoires were downsampled to 5000 TRB nucleotide sequences, and summary statistics were averaged over 100 downsampling iterations. The analysis kept only TRB sequences whose CDR3 regions were at least seven amino acids long. Diversity was assessed using a clonality score derived from Shannon entropy and using the Gini coefficient. In repertoire networks, the top 5000 CDR3 amino acid sequences were linked whenever an edit distance of one separated two sequences. For TRB CDR3 amino acid sequences, GLIPH2 was used to predict antigen specificity groups and MHC restriction. To flag known CMV, EBV, HIV or tissue antigen associations, CDR3 amino acid sequences were matched against VDJdb and McPAS-TCR. Pre-ART, post-ART and control groups were compared with Wilcoxon signed-rank tests and Holm-Bonferroni correction. The immuneACCESS repertoire file appears here via TCRdb, limited to in-frame rearrangements. These files lack a portion of the clones; in checked studies, under half of the deficit traces to unresolved V genes, and the cause of the others is not known. V and J calls and clone size are given by that table; D and trimming were obtained from the DNA. This sample holds some 25,000 clones; 75% to 90% were observed only once. The ten largest clones add up to approximately 15% of the sample.

From the germline V gene, CDR1 is ENHRY and CDR2 is SYGVKD. The CDR3 goes from the cysteine to the phenylalanine over 12 residues. The CDR3 DNA has 36 bases and is translated from base 1. Between the V and J ends, shortened by 2 bases and 1 base respectively, the junction contains 2 bases. The material sequenced was unsorted PBMCs, taken roughly 4.1 years after starting antiretroviral therapy. The chain couples TRBV10-3 to TRBJ1-1; there is no confident call for the D gene. This clonotype originated in a man under 40 with HIV. The CDR3 loop reads CAISEQNTEAFF. At the DNA level, the sequence is TGTGCCATCAGTGAGCAGAACACTGAAGCTTTCTTT.